This T cell receptor beta chain is drawn from a study of cytomegalovirus exposure and HLA in healthy donors. Study-level points and caveats: Among TCR beta chains of equal frequency, HLA-associated ones were more clonally expanded in a later analysis. Under 20,000 TCR beta sequences were associated with HLA alleles at 0.05 false discovery rate in a later analysis.

60 Vbeta and 13 Jbeta primers were used in PCR. Libraries were prepared by immunoSEQ multiplex PCR; TCRdb keeps only in-frame clonotypes and omits some of them. This sample has some 150,000 clones, with about 80% found just once. With regard to this clone: Its antigen is still unknown.

The CDR3 extends over 16 amino acids. Trimming at V came to 2 bases and at J to 3 bases, leaving 9 bases not matched to a gene. Germline V gives CDR1 SGHDT, CDR2 YYEEEE. The receptor comes from a male donor in good health and CMV-seronegative. The source material was PBMCs. The chain employs TRBV5-6 and TRBJ2-7; 9 bases align to TRBD1. The CDR3 is CASSLGANRGHYEQYF. The CDR3 DNA sequence: TGTGCCAGCAGCTTAGGGGCCAACAGGGGGCACTACGAGCAGTACTTC.